The 17 T cell receptor beta chains below all came from one sample that was sequenced in a study of T cells in tumors after PD-1 blockade. Generated by immunoSEQ multiplex PCR, the TCRdb table keeps only in-frame clones and is missing some. The data contain 10,000 to 15,000 clones, around 68% of them singletons. The source was tumor tissue, collected before anti-PD-1 treatment. The receptors stem from a human donor with cutaneous squamous cell carcinoma.

V and J are TRBV5-5 and TRBJ2-2; 8 positions agree with TRBD2. The CDR3 covers 16 residues. The germline gives CDR1 SGHKS, CDR2 YYEKEE (reference sequence). V was clipped by 0 bases and J by 3 bases; unmatched bases: 4. The CDR3 bases are TGTGCCAGCAGCTTGGCAGCGGGAGCCGACACCGGGGAGCTGTTTTTT. Translating gives CASSLAAGADTGELFF.

About this clone itself: Compared with germline, one end of the junction differs, possibly owing to a read error. The rearrangement links TRBV5-1 to TRBJ1-5; TRBD1 might be the D (6 bases). Germline V CDR1 and CDR2: SGHRS, YFSETQ. The CDR3 runs 15 residues. The CDR3 reads CASSLDGGPAQAQHF. The CDR3 DNA is TGCGCCAGCAGCTTGGATGGGGGGCCTGCTCAGGCCCAGCATTTT.

By share of the sample, this clone is medium-sized. This sequence joins TRBV19 and TRBJ2-7, with TRBD2 matching over 7 bases. The CDR3 is 14 amino acids. Germline V CDR1 and CDR2: LNHDA, SQIVND (reference sequence). The V segment lost 4 bases and the J segment 2 bases; nucleotides outside the gene matches: 5. CDR3 sequence: CASSSTSEAYEQYF. DNA of the CDR3: TGTGCCAGTAGTAGTACTAGCGAGGCCTACGAGCAGTACTTC.

This clone is judged medium-sized. J is TRBJ2-7 and V is TRBV14, with D possibly being TRBD1 (6 bases). Trimming removed 5 bases at V and 3 bases at J, with 11 bases between. CDR1 SGHDN and CDR2 FVKESK come from the germline V gene. CDR3 length: 13 amino acids. CDR3 amino acids: CASSFRGLYEQYF. Written as DNA, the CDR3 is TGTGCCAGCAGCTTCAGGGGCCTCTACGAGCAGTACTTC.

In this sample, this clone is medium-sized (0.01 to 0.1%). This sequence joins TRBV7-2 and TRBJ2-7; 12 bases are a match to TRBD2. Germline CDR1 SGHTA, CDR2 FQGNSA. V shed 6 bases, J shed 2 bases, and the junction held 5 bases outside the gene matches. The CDR3 contains 15 residues. Here the CDR3 DNA reads TGTGCCAGCAGTTGGACTAGCGGGGATCCCTACGAGCAGTACTTC. Encoded protein: CASSWTSGDPYEQYF.

V usage is TRBV29-1 and J usage is TRBJ2-7, with D possibly matching TRBD1 (6 bases). The CDR3 runs 13 residues. Deletions cut 4 bases from V and 7 bases from J, with 17 bases between. Germline values: CDR1 SQVTM, CDR2 ANQGSEA. The DNA for the CDR3 is TGCAGCGTTGCGGGGTATACAGGGAAAGAGCAGTACTTC. Translation gives CSVAGYTGKEQYF.

The chain carries TRBV1 and TRBJ1-4. TRBV1 is labeled a pseudogene. This CDR3 region has 16 residues. The CDR3, as DNA: TGCACCAGCAGCCCCCCCCTAATTTGCCGGTATGAAAAACTGTTTTTT. Protein product: CTSSPPLICRYEKLFF.

The genes are TRBV19 and TRBJ1-5, with D unclear. V was trimmed by 2 bases and J by 2 bases, leaving 7 bases between them. In germline, CDR1 is LNHDA, CDR2 SQIVND (reference sequence). This CDR3 contains 14 residues. The CDR3 coding sequence is TGTGCCAGTAGTATACTGGGTGGCAATCAGCCCCAGCATTTT. Its protein is CASSILGGNQPQHF.

This clone was picked up a small number of times. CDR3: CASSDAGRDTIYF. CDR3 DNA sequence: TGTGCCAGCAGTGATGCAGGGCGGGACACCATATATTTT. The J gene is TRBJ1-3, the V gene TRBV2, with D possibly matching TRBD1 (5 bases). The V and J ends lost 3 bases and 8 bases respectively, with 11 bases between them. CDR3 length equals 13 residues. CDR1 SNHLY and CDR2 FYNNEI come from the germline V gene.

The genes are TRBV6-2 or TRBV6-3 and TRBJ1-2, with 11 bases identical to TRBD1. The CDR3 consists of 15 residues. The germline CDR1 and CDR2 sequences are MNHEY and SVGEGT. The J segment lost 2 bases and the V segment lost 5 bases, leaving 4 bases of the junction unmatched. The CDR3 bases are TGTGCCAGCAGTCCCGGGACAGGGGGAAACTATGGCTACACCTTC. Amino acid sequence: CASSPGTGGNYGYTF.

This clone was found a few times. The CDR3 protein is CASSIDGRNTEAFF. The CDR3 bases are TGTGCCAGCAGCATCGACGGAAGGAACACTGAAGCTTTCTTT. The genes are TRBV7-9 and TRBJ1-1; D ambiguous. The V gene lost 5 bases and the J gene lost 1 base, with 11 bases spanning the gap. The CDR3 contains 14 residues. Per germline, CDR1 SEHNR and CDR2 FQNEAQ (reference sequence).

This clone came up a few times. This rearrangement joins TRBV5-4 to TRBJ1-2; D remains ambiguous. The CDR3 is 12 amino acids. Germline V gives CDR1 SGHNT, CDR2 YYREEE (reference sequence). The germline V and J ends were trimmed by 0 bases and 8 bases, with 8 bases remaining between them. In DNA, the CDR3 is TGTGCCAGCAGCTTGGACCTGGGAGGCTACACCTTC. Translated, it gives CASSLDLGGYTF.

The rearrangement joins TRBV7-9 to TRBJ2-5; 8 nucleotides align to TRBD1. Germline lookup yields CDR1 SEHNR and CDR2 FQNEAQ (reference sequence). CDR3 size: 15 residues. V was pared by 3 bases and J by 5 bases, with 8 bases of the junction left unmatched. CDR3 in amino acids: CASSFATGARETQYF. The CDR3 nucleotides read TGTGCCAGCAGCTTCGCGACAGGGGCCCGGGAGACCCAGTACTTC.

The chain couples TRBV30 to TRBJ1-5, with D hard to call. CDR1 is GTSNPN, CDR2 SVGIG, per germline (reference sequence). V was clipped by 1 base and J by 5 bases, with 9 bases between them. This CDR3 is 13 amino acids long. In DNA form, the CDR3 reads TGTGCCTGGAGTGGGACCTTTTATCAGCCCCAGCATTTT. This sequence encodes CAWSGTFYQPQHF. Variable domain in full (rest from reference TRBV30 and TRBJ1-5): SQTIHQWPATLVQPVGSPLSLECTVEGTSNPNLYWYRQAAGRGLQLLFYSVGIGQISSEVPQNLSASRPQDRQFILSSKKLLLSDSGFYLCAWSGTFYQPQHFGDGTRLSIL.

V gene TRBV6-5 combines with J gene TRBJ1-2; D unclear. CDR3 length: 15 residues. Trimming removed 0 bases from V and 3 bases from J, with 11 bases in between. Germline CDR1 and CDR2: MNHEY and SVGAGI. The CDR3 is CASSYSGGGDYGYTF. In DNA, the CDR3 is TGTGCCAGCAGTTACTCAGGCGGTGGTGACTATGGCTACACCTTC.

This clone appeared once. The gene calls are TRBV2 and TRBJ1-2, with a possible D match to TRBD1 (5 bases). This CDR3 spans 16 amino acids. V lost 6 bases, J lost 2 bases, and 19 bases lay in between. Germline V gives CDR1 SNHLY, CDR2 FYNNEI. The DNA of the CDR3 is TGTGCCAGCAGAAGTGGGACTCTTTCCCCGAACTATGGCTACACCTTC. This codes for CASRSGTLSPNYGYTF.

Comments on this clone: The junction and the germline gene differ at one end; a read error may be behind it. This chain connects TRBV11-3 to TRBJ2-7, with TRBD1 identical over 9 bases. Germline V gene data show CDR1 as SGHNT and CDR2 as YENEEA. The CDR3 is 16 amino acids. This CDR3 is CASSLAPGQGLYAQYF. The CDR3 region has the DNA TGTGCCAGCAGCTTAGCGCCGGGACAGGGACTTTACGCGCAGTACTTC.